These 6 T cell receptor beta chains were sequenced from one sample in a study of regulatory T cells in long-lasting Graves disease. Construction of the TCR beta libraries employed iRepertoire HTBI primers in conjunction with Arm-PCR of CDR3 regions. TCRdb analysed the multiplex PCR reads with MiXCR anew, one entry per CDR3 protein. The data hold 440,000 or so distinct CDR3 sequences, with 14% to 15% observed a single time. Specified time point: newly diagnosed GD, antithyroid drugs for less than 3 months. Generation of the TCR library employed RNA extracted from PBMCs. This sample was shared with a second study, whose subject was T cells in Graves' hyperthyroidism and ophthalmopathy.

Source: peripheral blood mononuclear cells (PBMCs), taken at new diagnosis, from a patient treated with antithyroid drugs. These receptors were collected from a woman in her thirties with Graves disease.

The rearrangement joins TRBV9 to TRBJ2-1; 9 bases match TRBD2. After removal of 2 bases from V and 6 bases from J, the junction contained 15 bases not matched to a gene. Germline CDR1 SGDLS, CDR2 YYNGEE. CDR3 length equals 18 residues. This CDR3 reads CASSVGAGGPGSPNEQFF. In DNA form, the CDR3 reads TGTGCCAGCAGCGTTGGGGCGGGAGGGCCAGGGTCACCCAATGAGCAGTTCTTC.

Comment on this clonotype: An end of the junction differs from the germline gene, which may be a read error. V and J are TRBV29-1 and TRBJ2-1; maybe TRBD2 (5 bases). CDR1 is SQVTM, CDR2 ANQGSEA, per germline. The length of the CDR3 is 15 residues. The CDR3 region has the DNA TGCAGCGTTGAAGATGGGCGAGGGAGCTACAGTGAGCAGTTCTTC. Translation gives CSVEDGRGSYSEQFF.

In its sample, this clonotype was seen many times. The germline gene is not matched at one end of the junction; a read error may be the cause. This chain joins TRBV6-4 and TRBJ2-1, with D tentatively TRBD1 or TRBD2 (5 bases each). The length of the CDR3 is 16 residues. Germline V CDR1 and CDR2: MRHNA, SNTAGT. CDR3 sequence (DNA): TGTGCCAGCAGTTACTCAAGGATCGAGGGGTGGAATGAGCAGTTCTTC. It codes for CASSYSRIEGWNEQFF.

CDR3 DNA sequence: TGTGCCAGCAGTGGGGCAGGGTTGTGGTCGGATACGCAGTATTTT. Residues: CASSGAGLWSDTQYF. The J gene is TRBJ2-3, the V gene TRBV6-1; perhaps TRBD1 as D (5 bases). V lost 4 bases to trimming and J lost 6 bases, with 17 bases between them. Germline values: CDR1 MNHNS, CDR2 SASEGT. There are 15 residues in the CDR3.

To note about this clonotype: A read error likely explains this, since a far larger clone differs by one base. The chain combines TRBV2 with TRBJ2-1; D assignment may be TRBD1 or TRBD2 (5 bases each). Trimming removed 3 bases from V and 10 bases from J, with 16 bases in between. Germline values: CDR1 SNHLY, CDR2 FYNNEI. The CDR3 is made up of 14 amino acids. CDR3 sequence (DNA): TGTGCCAGCAGTGACCGGGGCTCTCGCTACGAGCAGTTCTTC. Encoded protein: CASSDRGSRYEQFF.

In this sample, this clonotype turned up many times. CDR3 loop: CAISESGLAETDTQYF. Written as DNA, the CDR3 is TGTGCCATCAGTGAGTCTGGACTAGCGGAAACAGATACGCAGTATTTT. This chain connects TRBV10-3 to TRBJ2-3, with TRBD2 identical over 10 bases. The CDR3 loop spans 16 amino acids. V was clipped by 0 bases and J by 3 bases; unmatched bases: 3. Germline values: CDR1 ENHRY, CDR2 SYGVKD.